This T cell receptor (beta chain) emerged from a study of blood T cell repertoires in COVID-19 (TCRdb year 2020). With regard to the full study: Samples covering the acute and convalescent phases of COVID-19 were provided by collaborators in the United States, Italy and Spain. The material from the prospective study consisted of cDNA or gDNA derived from T cells, B-cell-depleted T cells, or PBMCs. Deeply sampled blood TCRbeta repertoires from subjects exposed to, actively infected with, or recovered from COVID-19 were included in the dataset. The repertoires were released in a freely available public database intended as a resource for research on the immune response to SARS-CoV-2. Samples came from the ongoing ImmuneRACE study (first 160 participants) plus 1,254 subjects from 6 global collaborators. A de-identified subject ID, COVID-19 status, age in years and sex were almost always included in the sample metadata. Where available, HLA class I and class II types were obtained from metadata supplied by the sample provider rather than from assay-based typing. The paper as a whole reports these results and caveats: How much clinical and demographic metadata was included differed by source and by participant, and the metadata was provided uncurated.

In regard to this clone: What this receptor recognizes is not known. Per-base qualities were not stored, and no clone one base away is much larger.

The immunoSEQ Assay, a bias-controlled multiplex PCR, was used to amplify TCRbeta CDR3 regions from genomic DNA. The source study handled its data this way. The number of nucleated cells in each sample was estimated by amplification of reference gene primers within the assay. To quantify the absolute abundance of each unique TCRbeta CDR3 rearrangement, sequence reads were collapsed and filtered. For each sample, productive Simpson clonality was calculated as the square root of Simpson's diversity index across productive rearrangements. The table was pulled from immuneACCESS by TCRdb, which kept in-frame rearrangements only. Such tables lose some clones; where checked, under half of the loss comes from unresolved V genes, and the rest has no known cause. The D gene and trimming were derived from the DNA, and the V and J assignments and clone size from that table. This sample comprises around 140,000 clones, roughly 90% of them detected only once. The top ten hold roughly 2.2% of the sample.

The CDR3 numbers 18 residues from cysteine through phenylalanine. The read is trimmed to its CDR3 DNA, 54 bases read in frame from base 1. CDR1 and CDR2 are drawn from the germline V gene: LGHNA, YNFKEQ. V ends up 5 bases short and J 3 bases short, with an unmatched junction base count of 10. The collaborating institutions used their own protocols to collect whole blood in K2EDTA tubes. For TCRbeta analysis, collaborators shipped samples in one of three forms: frozen whole blood, isolated PBMCs, or DNA extracted from either of those sample types. The sample taken for sequencing was peripheral blood. This sequence originates from a man aged 70-80 years with active COVID-19. The chain uses TRBV4-2 and TRBJ2-6; TRBD1 aligns with 10 central bases. The CDR3 amino acid sequence is: CASSANPGTGDGANVLTF. In nucleotides, the sequence is TGTGCCAGCAGCGCGAATCCCGGGACAGGGGATGGGGCCAACGTCCTGACTTTC.